This TCR beta chain is from a study of CD8 T cells in ankylosing spondylitis. Study observations and caveats: Disease-linked clones were reportedly significantly enriched in matched ankylosing spondylitis synovial fluid. One TCR beta motif, made up of 7 or 8 highly homologous variants, appeared characteristic of ankylosing spondylitis blood.

Each CDR3 protein gets one entry after TCRdb re-called the 5' RACE reads with MiXCR. The data show around 450,000 distinct CDR3 sequences, with 25% to 30% seen just once and roughly 1% held by the top ten. There are a few counts of this clonotype. The antigen is undetermined. Germline CDR1 SGHRS, CDR2 YFSETQ. The germline V and J ends were trimmed by 0 bases and 5 bases, with 8 bases remaining between them. The CDR3 is made up of 14 amino acids. Sequencing was carried out using blood, either unsorted or a sorted T cell fraction (not recorded which). This receptor was identified in a male donor with ankylosing spondylitis. This chain links TRBV5-1 with TRBJ2-2; the D is unclear. The CDR3 coding sequence is TGCGCCAGCAGCTTGGACAGTCCTACCGGGGAGCTGTTTTTT. Amino acid sequence: CASSLDSPTGELFF.